This record concerns one TCR beta chain sequence. This entry comes from a study of technical replicates of blood from a handful of donors. TCRdb keeps only in-frame clones here, not all; method: immunoSEQ multiplex PCR. The sample has approximately 76,000 clones, roughly 90% seen once. The germline V gene has CDR1 MDHEN and CDR2 SYDVKM. The CDR3 has 11 residues. V lost 5 bases and J 6 bases, leaving 7 bases between the germline ends. The TCR originated in a human donor in good health. Material: T cells isolated from PBMCs. This rearrangement joins TRBV28 to TRBJ1-1; perhaps TRBD1 as D (5 bases). The CDR3 DNA sequence: TGTGCCAGCAGTAAAGGGGCTGAAGCTTTCTTT. As protein: CASSKGAEAFF.